Given below is one TCR beta chain in context. These data originate in a study of blood T cell repertoires in COVID-19. Study at large: There were acute and convalescent COVID-19 samples, and they came from the United States, Italy and Spain. T cells, B-cell-depleted T cells, or PBMCs provided the cDNA or gDNA that served as material.

Repertoires were generated with immunoSEQ multiplex PCR, while TCRdb's copy carries only in-frame clones and drops some. The table shows 120,000 to 150,000 clones, with 70% to 90% occurring only once. CDR1 is MGHDK and CDR2 is SYGVNS in the germline V gene. The CDR3 sequence is 12 residues long. V dropped 4 bases and J dropped 7 bases, with 7 bases sitting between them. This clonotype was sampled from a woman aged 40 to 49 with active or convalescent COVID-19. The chain employs TRBV25-1 and TRBJ2-2, with TRBD1 as a possible D gene (5 bases). The sample taken for sequencing was peripheral blood. The CDR3 here is CASSVQGGELFF. In DNA form, the CDR3 reads TGTGCCAGCAGTGTTCAGGGCGGGGAGCTGTTTTTT.